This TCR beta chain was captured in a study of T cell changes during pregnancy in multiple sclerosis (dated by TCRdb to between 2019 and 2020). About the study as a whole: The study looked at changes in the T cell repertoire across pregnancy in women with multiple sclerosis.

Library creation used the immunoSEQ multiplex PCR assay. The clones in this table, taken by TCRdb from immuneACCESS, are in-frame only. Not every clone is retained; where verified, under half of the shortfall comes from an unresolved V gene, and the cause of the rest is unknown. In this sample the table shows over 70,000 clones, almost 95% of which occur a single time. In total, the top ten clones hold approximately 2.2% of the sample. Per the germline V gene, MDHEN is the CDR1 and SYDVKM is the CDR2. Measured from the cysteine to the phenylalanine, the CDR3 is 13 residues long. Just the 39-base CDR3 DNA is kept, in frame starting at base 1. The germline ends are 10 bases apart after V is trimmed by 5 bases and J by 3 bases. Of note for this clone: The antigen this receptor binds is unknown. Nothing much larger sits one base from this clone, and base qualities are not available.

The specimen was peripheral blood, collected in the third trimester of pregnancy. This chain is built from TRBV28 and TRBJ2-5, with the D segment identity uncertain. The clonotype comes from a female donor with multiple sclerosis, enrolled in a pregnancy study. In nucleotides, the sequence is TGTGCCAGCAGTCAACCCTCTAAAGAGACCCAGTACTTC. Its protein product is CASSQPSKETQYF. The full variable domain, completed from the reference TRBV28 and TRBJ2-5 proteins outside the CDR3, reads DVKVTQSSRYLVKRTGEKVFLECVQDMDHENMFWYRQDPGLGLRLIYFSYDVKMKEKGDIPEGYSVSREKKERFSLILESASTNQTSMYLCASSQPSKETQYFGPGTRLLVL.